The sequence of this T cell receptor (beta chain) was determined in a study of response to subunit inactivated influenza vaccine. Study outcomes and limitations: A suggestion made by the authors is that each seasonal influenza vaccination recruits few new T cells.

This clonotype was recorded a few times. The antigen remains undetermined. With 0 bases removed from V and 4 bases from J, the gap between germline ends came to 4 bases. The CDR3 totals 13 residues. The V gene's germline CDR1 is MNHEY and CDR2 SVGEGT. One entry per CDR3 protein, called by TCRdb with MiXCR from the RT-PCR reads. The repertoire consists of about 520,000 distinct CDR3 sequences, with 6% to 9% occurring once and the leading ten covering roughly 14%. Sequencing used PBMCs from blood, obtained around 2 years after vaccination. This chain links TRBV6-2 or TRBV6-3 with TRBJ2-1; D ambiguous. This clonotype was sampled from a man aged 45-69 years who received an inactivated influenza vaccine. The CDR3 bases are TGTGCCAGCAGTTACTCGCGGTACAATGAGCAGTTCTTC. Translation: CASSYSRYNEQFF.